These 21 T cell receptor beta chains were all obtained from the same sample, sequenced in a study of regulatory T cells in long-lasting Graves disease. Arm-PCR of CDR3 regions and iRepertoire HTBI primers were the basis on which TCR beta libraries were built. TCRdb reprocessed the multiplex PCR reads via MiXCR and lists one record per CDR3 protein. The profile shows roughly 450,000 distinct CDR3 sequences, approximately 23% of them singletons. Time point indicated: persistent/refractory GD, antithyroid drugs over 5 years with positive TRAb. Construction of the TCR library relied on RNA isolated from PBMCs. The sequences come from peripheral blood mononuclear cells (PBMCs), collected when the disease was refractory, from a patient treated with antithyroid drugs. These receptors were collected from a female donor with Graves disease.

CDR3 loop: CASSVAGARDEQYF. The CDR3 DNA sequence: TGTGCCAGCAGCGTAGCGGGTGCTCGGGACGAGCAGTACTTC. This chain uses TRBV9 with TRBJ2-7; D is ambiguous. CDR1 and CDR2 (germline): SGDLS, YYNGEE. V dropped 0 bases and J dropped 5 bases, with 12 bases sitting between them. The CDR3 is 14 amino acids.

This clonotype was counted between two and nine times. The genes are TRBV5-8 and TRBJ2-2; D gene uncertain. The V and J ends lost 5 bases and 1 base respectively, with 3 bases between them. Germline CDR1 and CDR2: SGHTS and YDEGEE. The CDR3 has 12 residues. The CDR3: CASRQNTGELFF. The CDR3 DNA reads as TGTGCCAGCAGGCAGAACACCGGGGAGCTGTTTTTT. Combining the CDR3 with reference TRBV5-8 and TRBJ2-2 gives the whole variable domain EAGVTQSPTHLIKTRGQQATLRCSPISGHTSVYWYQQALGLGLQFLLWYDEGEERNRGNFPPRFSGRQFPNYSSELNVNALELEDSALYLCASRQNTGELFFGEGSRLTVL.

This clonotype was seen a handful of times. The rearrangement joins TRBV11-2 to TRBJ2-3; D is undetermined. V was trimmed by 0 bases and J by 1 base, leaving 8 bases between them. Germline values: CDR1 SGHAT, CDR2 FQNNGV. The CDR3 spans 15 residues. This chain's CDR3 is CASSLDRAGTDTQYF. The CDR3 coding sequence is TGTGCCAGCAGCTTAGATCGGGCAGGCACAGATACGCAGTATTTT.

The V and J genes are TRBV24-1 and TRBJ1-5; D not certain. This CDR3 has 13 residues. V lost 4 bases, J lost 11 bases, and 14 bases lay in between. Germline V lookup: CDR1 KGHDR, CDR2 SFDVKD. The CDR3 nucleotides are TGTGCCACCAGTGACGGGGTCTGGTCTGCCCAGCATTTT. Its protein is CATSDGVWSAQHF.

The sample holds many counts of this clonotype. This sequence joins TRBV7-2 and TRBJ2-5; TRBD1 agrees at 7 bases. Germline loops: CDR1 SGHTA, CDR2 FQGNSA. V dropped 2 bases and J dropped 4; count of bases not matched to a gene: 7. This CDR3 contains 15 residues. CDR3 coding DNA: TGTGCCAGCAGCTTAAGTGGGGACAGAAGAGAGACCCAGTACTTC. It encodes CASSLSGDRRETQYF.

The chain carries TRBV6-1 and TRBJ1-6; 7 nucleotides match TRBD1. The CDR3 loop spans 13 amino acids. Trimming at V came to 7 bases and at J to 9 bases, leaving 6 bases not matched to a gene. Germline CDR1 MNHNS, CDR2 SASEGT. This CDR3 reads CASKQGESSPLHF. DNA for the CDR3: TGTGCCAGCAAGCAGGGGGAGAGTTCACCCCTCCACTTT.

J is TRBJ1-1 and V is TRBV9; D remains ambiguous. This CDR3 contains 13 residues. Germline V gene lookup returns CDR1 SGDLS and CDR2 YYNGEE. V lost 4 bases and J 6 bases, leaving 13 bases between the germline ends. The CDR3 loop is CASSLTHNSEAFF. The CDR3 DNA reads TGTGCCAGCAGCCTCACGCACAATTCTGAAGCTTTCTTT.

This clonotype was counted once. This may stem from a read error, because a much larger clone lies one nucleotide away. No conserved phenylalanine or tryptophan is present at the end of the CDR3, so a read error is the likely explanation. J is TRBJ1-2 and V is TRBV10-3; D is unresolved. V was cut by 3 bases and J by 0 bases, with 11 bases left in between. The CDR3 is 15 amino acids. Germline V CDR1 and CDR2: ENHRY, SYGVKD. The CDR3 reads CAISDRPSTNYGYTS. The CDR3 DNA reads as TGTGCCATCAGTGATAGGCCCTCCACTAACTATGGCTACACCTCC.

This clonotype was counted between two and nine times. This chain joins TRBV12-3 or TRBV12-4 and TRBJ2-2; possibly TRBD2 for D (5 bases). Trimming removed 6 bases from V and 4 bases from J, with 9 bases in between. CDR3 length: 13 residues. CDR3 region: CASSNGITGELFF. In DNA, the CDR3 is TGTGCCAGCAGCAACGGGATCACCGGGGAGCTGTTTTTT.

The chain links TRBV6-2 or TRBV6-3 to TRBJ1-2; D may be TRBD1 (6 bases). Germline CDR1 is MNHEY and CDR2 is SVGEGT. Trimming shortened V by 10 bases and J by 5 bases, and 14 bases separated the two germline ends. The CDR3 is 12 amino acids. The CDR3 nucleotides read TGTGCCACCGTGGGGGGGGCGTATGGCTACACCTTC. This translates into CATVGGAYGYTF.

This clonotype was observed a few times. The V and J genes are TRBV7-9 and TRBJ1-3; the D is unclear. Germline values: CDR1 SEHNR, CDR2 FQNEAQ (reference sequence). V was trimmed by 5 bases and J by 11 bases, leaving 13 bases between them. The CDR3 is 12 residues long. CDR3 nucleotides: TGTGCCAGCAGCCCCCCGGGTTCCGCCATATATTTT. Translation gives CASSPPGSAIYF.

This clonotype was seen only a few times. The chain has TRBV30 and TRBJ1-1; D remains unclear. Germline V gene data show CDR1 as GTSNPN and CDR2 as SVGIG (reference sequence). This CDR3 spans 10 amino acids. CDR3 protein: CGGMNTEAFF. The CDR3 nucleotides read TGTGGTGGCATGAACACTGAAGCTTTCTTT.

This clonotype was detected only a few times. This chain connects TRBV7-2 to TRBJ1-1, with 10 bases identical to TRBD1. Trimming removed 5 bases from V and 0 bases from J; junction bases left unmatched: 6. Germline CDR1 reads SGHTA; CDR2 reads FQGNSA. The length of the CDR3 is 16 residues. CDR3 region: CASSRQGARMNTEAFF. CDR3 coding DNA: TGTGCCAGCAGCCGACAGGGGGCAAGGATGAACACTGAAGCTTTCTTT.

The sample holds many counts of this clonotype. The J gene is TRBJ1-1, the V gene TRBV28; D may be TRBD1 (5 bases). This CDR3 region has 12 residues. Germline assignment: CDR1 MDHEN and CDR2 SYDVKM. V was shortened by 6 bases and J by 5 bases, with 10 bases between the two germline ends. CDR3: CASRPRGTEAFF. CDR3 coding DNA: TGTGCCAGCAGACCCCGGGGGACTGAAGCTTTCTTT.

As concerns this clonotype: A much larger clone differs by one base, so this may be a read error. The chain joins TRBV7-2 to TRBJ1-1, with D possibly TRBD1 on 6 matching bases. The CDR3 runs to 16 residues. Germline V gene lookup returns CDR1 SGHTA and CDR2 FQGNSA. The V and J ends lost 1 base and 4 bases respectively, with 16 bases between them. CDR3 sequence reads: CASSLVGGGAITEAFF. The CDR3 DNA is TGTGCCAGCAGCTTAGTCGGGGGGGGGGCTATCACTGAAGCTTTCTTT.

This clonotype has just a few counts. V usage is TRBV5-4 and J usage is TRBJ1-6; TRBD1 agrees at 9 bases. Per germline, CDR1 SGHNT and CDR2 YYREEE (reference sequence). V trimming: 0 bases; J trimming: 9 bases; junction bases outside the gene matches: 4. The CDR3 covers 15 residues. The CDR3 DNA reads TGTGCCAGCAGCTTGGGGGGACAGGGTTTTTCACCCCTCCACTTT. The encoded protein is CASSLGGQGFSPLHF.

This clonotype came up many times. This chain links TRBV12-3 or TRBV12-4 with TRBJ1-2; perhaps TRBD1 as D (6 bases). The CDR3 is 17 amino acids. Deletions cut 3 bases from V and 7 bases from J, with 24 bases between. CDR3 DNA sequence: TGTGCCAGCAGTTTGATTGGGAGTGGCAGGGGTTCGACTGGCTACACCTTC. This encodes CASSLIGSGRGSTGYTF.

In regard to this clonotype: One junction end disagrees with the germline gene, perhaps due to a read error. The CDR3 here is CASSRDGNQPQRF. Here the CDR3 DNA reads TGTGCCAGCAGCCGGGACGGCAATCAGCCCCAGCGTTTT. The genes are TRBV28 and TRBJ1-5, with D possibly matching TRBD1 (5 bases). The CDR3 covers 13 residues. Germline V lookup: CDR1 MDHEN, CDR2 SYDVKM.

In its sample, this clonotype was seen many times. This sequence joins TRBV6-1 and TRBJ1-4; weak D call: TRBD1 (5 bases). The CDR3 runs 13 residues. Germline lookup yields CDR1 MNHNS and CDR2 SASEGT. Trimming stripped 5 bases from V and 7 bases from J, with 11 bases between. The CDR3 loop is CASSRGVGEKLFF. CDR3 nucleotides: TGTGCCAGCAGTCGAGGGGTCGGTGAAAAACTGTTTTTT.

This clonotype has more than one count but fewer than ten. The CDR3 loop is CAISESVGRHQPQHF. Written as DNA, the CDR3 is TGTGCCATCAGTGAGTCGGTGGGAAGACACCAGCCCCAGCATTTT. The J gene is TRBJ1-5, the V gene TRBV10-3, with no clear D. The CDR3 is 15 amino acids. The germline gives CDR1 ENHRY, CDR2 SYGVKD. V dropped 0 bases and J dropped 7 bases, with 13 bases sitting between them.

This clonotype was recorded many times. The V and J genes are TRBV7-8 and TRBJ1-2; D uncertain. From germline, CDR1 is SGHVS and CDR2 FQNEAQ. The V end was cut by 5 bases, the J end by 6 bases, with 19 bases between. The CDR3 contains 15 residues. The CDR3 DNA sequence: TGTGCCAGCAGCCCAACCAGGTGGGCAGGCGATGGCTACACCTTC. Translation: CASSPTRWAGDGYTF.